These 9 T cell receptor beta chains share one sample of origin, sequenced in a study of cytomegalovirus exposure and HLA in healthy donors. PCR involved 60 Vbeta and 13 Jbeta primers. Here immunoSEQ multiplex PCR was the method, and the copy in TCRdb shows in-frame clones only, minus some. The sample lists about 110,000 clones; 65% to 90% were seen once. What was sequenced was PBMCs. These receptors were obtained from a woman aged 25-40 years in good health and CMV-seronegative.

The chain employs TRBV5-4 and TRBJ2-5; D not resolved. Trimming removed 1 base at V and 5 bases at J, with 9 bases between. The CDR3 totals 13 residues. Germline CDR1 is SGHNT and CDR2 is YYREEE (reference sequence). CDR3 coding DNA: TGTGCCAGCAGCTTGTTGCGTGAGGAGACCCAGTACTTC. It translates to CASSLLREETQYF.

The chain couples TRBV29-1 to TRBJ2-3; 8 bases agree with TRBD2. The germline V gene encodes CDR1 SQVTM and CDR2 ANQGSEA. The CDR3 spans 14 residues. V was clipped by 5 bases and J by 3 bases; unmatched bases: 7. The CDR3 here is CSVRFAGGTDTQYF. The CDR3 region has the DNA TGCAGCGTTCGCTTTGCGGGAGGAACAGATACGCAGTATTTT.

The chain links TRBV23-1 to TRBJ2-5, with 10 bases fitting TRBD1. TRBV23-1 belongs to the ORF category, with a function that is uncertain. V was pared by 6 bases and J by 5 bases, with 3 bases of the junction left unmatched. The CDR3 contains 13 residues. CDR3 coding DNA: TGCGCCAGCAGCCCGACAGGGGGCGAGACCCAGTACTTC. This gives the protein CASSPTGGETQYF.

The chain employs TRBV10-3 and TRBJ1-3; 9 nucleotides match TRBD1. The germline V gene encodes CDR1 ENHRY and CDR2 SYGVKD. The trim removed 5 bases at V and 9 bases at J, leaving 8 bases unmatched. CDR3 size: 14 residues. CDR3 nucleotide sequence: TGTGCCATCAGTACGGGACAGGGTTATGGCACCATATATTTT. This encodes CAISTGQGYGTIYF.

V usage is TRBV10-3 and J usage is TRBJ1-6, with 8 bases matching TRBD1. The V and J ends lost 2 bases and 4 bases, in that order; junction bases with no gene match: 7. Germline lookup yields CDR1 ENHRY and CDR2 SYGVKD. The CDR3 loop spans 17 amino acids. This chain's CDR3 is CAISEGVDRGYNSPLHF. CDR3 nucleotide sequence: TGTGCCATCAGTGAGGGCGTCGACAGGGGTTATAATTCACCCCTCCACTTT.

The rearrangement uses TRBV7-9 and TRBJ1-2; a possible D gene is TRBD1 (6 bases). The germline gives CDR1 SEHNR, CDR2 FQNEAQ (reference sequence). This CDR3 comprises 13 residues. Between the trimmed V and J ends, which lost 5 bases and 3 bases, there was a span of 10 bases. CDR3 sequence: CASSLKGDYGYTF. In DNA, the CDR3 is TGTGCCAGCAGCCTCAAGGGGGACTATGGCTACACCTTC. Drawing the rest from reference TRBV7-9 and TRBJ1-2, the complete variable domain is DTGVSQNPRHKITKRGQNVTFRCDPISEHNRLYWYRQTLGQGPEFLTYFQNEAQLEKSRLLSDRFSAERPKGSFSTLEIQRTEQGDSAMYLCASSLKGDYGYTFGSGTRLTVV.

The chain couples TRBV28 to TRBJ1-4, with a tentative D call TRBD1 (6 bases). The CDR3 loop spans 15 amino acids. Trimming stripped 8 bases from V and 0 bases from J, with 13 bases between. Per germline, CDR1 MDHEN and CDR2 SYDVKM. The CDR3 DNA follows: TGTGCCAGCGGCAGACAGGCTGCAACTAATGAAAAACTGTTTTTT. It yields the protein CASGRQAATNEKLFF.

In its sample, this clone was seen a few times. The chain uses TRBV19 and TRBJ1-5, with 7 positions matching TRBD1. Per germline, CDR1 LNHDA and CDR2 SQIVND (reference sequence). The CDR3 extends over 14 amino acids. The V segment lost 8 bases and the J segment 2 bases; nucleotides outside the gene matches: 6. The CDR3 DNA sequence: TGTGCCAGTTCCGGACAGGCAGGCAATCAGCCCCAGCATTTT. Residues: CASSGQAGNQPQHF.

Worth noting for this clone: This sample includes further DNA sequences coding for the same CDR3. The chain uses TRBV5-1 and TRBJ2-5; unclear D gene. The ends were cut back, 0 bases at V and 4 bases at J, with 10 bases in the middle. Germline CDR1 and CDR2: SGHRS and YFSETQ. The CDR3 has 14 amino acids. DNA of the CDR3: TGCGCCAGCAGCTTGGTACCGTCGGTAGAGACCCAGTACTTC. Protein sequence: CASSLVPSVETQYF.